This T cell receptor beta chain appears in the sequencing data of a study of prognosis after radiotherapy for stage I lung cancer. This CDR3 is built from 14 residues. The germline V gene has CDR1 SGDLS and CDR2 YYNGEE. Trimming removed 1 base from V and 3 bases from J; junction bases left unmatched: 2. Multiplex PCR, run in two rounds, amplified TCR beta CDR3 from genomic DNA. Amplification during the initial PCR round employed primers specific to each TRBV and TRBJ gene. One entry per CDR3 protein, called by TCRdb with MiXCR from the multiplex PCR reads. The sample includes over 10,000 distinct CDR3 sequences, around 50% of them seen just once.

The rearrangement joins TRBV9 to TRBJ2-3; 7 bases agree with TRBD2. The sequencing here drew on PBMCs, taken before or after stereotactic body radiation therapy (not recorded which). The receptor's source is a donor aged 50 or older with non-small cell lung cancer. CDR3 sequence: CASSVRSGTDTQYF. Here the CDR3 DNA reads TGTGCCAGCAGCGTACGTAGCGGGACAGATACGCAGTATTTT. Filled out from reference TRBV9 and TRBJ2-3, the complete variable domain reads DSGVTQTPKHLITATGQRVTLRCSPRSGDLSVYWYQQSLDQGLQFLIQYYNGEERAKGNILERFSAQQFPDLHSELNLSSLELGDSALYFCASSVRSGTDTQYFGPGTRLTVL.